This TCR beta chain is drawn from a study of blood T cell repertoires in COVID-19. Sequencing used immunoSEQ multiplex PCR; TCRdb keeps in-frame clones, though not all of them. The top ten hold 9.8% of the sample, which has approximately 180,000 clones, 70% to 85% seen once. Sequenced sample: peripheral blood. The TCR sequence derives from a woman aged 80 or over with acute or convalescent COVID-19.

The CDR3, as DNA: TGTGCCAGTAGTTCCACCGGGACAGGGGCCTACAATGAGCAGTTCTTC. It encodes CASSSTGTGAYNEQFF. The chain recombines TRBV19 with TRBJ2-1, with TRBD1 matching 10 bases. Germline CDR1 LNHDA, CDR2 SQIVND (reference sequence). This CDR3 spans 16 amino acids. Trimming took 5 bases from V and 2 from J; bases not matched to a gene: 6.